One sample yielded the 9 T cell receptor beta chains listed below, sequenced in a study of blood T cells in healthy people across ages. A second PCR, run for about 7 to 11 cycles, used a sample-barcoded 5' primer plus a J-beta primer mix. TCRdb re-derived calls from the 5' RACE reads in MiXCR, one entry per CDR3 protein. Here the sample spans hundreds of thousands of distinct CDR3 sequences, about 56% being singletons. Source material: blood. The receptors stem from a man aged 35 to 55 in good health.

The V gene is TRBV20-1, the J gene TRBJ2-3, with TRBD1 identical over 8 bases. V shed 4 bases, J shed 5 bases, and the junction held 8 bases outside the gene matches. Looked up from germline, CDR1 is DFQATT and CDR2 is SNEGSKA (reference sequence). This CDR3 contains 14 residues. Here the CDR3 reads CSATPRGLRDTQYF. CDR3 DNA: TGCAGTGCTACTCCCAGGGGGCTTAGAGATACGCAGTATTTT.

The chain uses TRBV29-1 and TRBJ1-2; perhaps TRBD1 as D (5 bases). The CDR3 is made up of 12 amino acids. Germline V lookup: CDR1 SQVTM, CDR2 ANQGSEA. Trimming stripped 5 bases from V and 10 bases from J, with 17 bases between. CDR3 DNA: TGCAGCGTTTCGGTGGGGCCCGGTGACTACACCTTC. Translation gives CSVSVGPGDYTF.

This clonotype was detected only once. This chain uses TRBV6-2 or TRBV6-3 with TRBJ2-5; 7 bases align to TRBD1. The DNA end is more similar to TRBJ2-7, so the J call may be wrong. Germline CDR1 reads MNHEY; CDR2 reads SVGEGT. The CDR3 runs 16 residues. CDR3 nucleotides: TGTGCCAGCAGAAGGAGCTTGGACAGGAGGATCCACGAGCAGTACTTC. Translated, it gives CASRRSLDRRIHEQYF.

This chain uses TRBV2 with TRBJ1-5; tentatively, D is TRBD1 (5 bases). Per germline, CDR1 SNHLY and CDR2 FYNNEI. The CDR3 runs 15 residues. V lost 0 bases and J lost 4, with 10 bases in between. The CDR3 nucleotides are TGTGCCAGCAGTGAAGCCCTGGAGGGGAATCAGCCCCAGCATTTT. Translation gives CASSEALEGNQPQHF.

This clonotype was seen a handful of times. The J gene is TRBJ2-7, the V gene TRBV4-3; TRBD2 matches at 7 bases. J gave up 0 bases and V 8 bases, and 10 bases lay outside the gene matches. CDR1 and CDR2 (germline): LGHNA, YSLEER. The CDR3 totals 15 residues. This chain's CDR3 is CASSRNAGDSYEQYF. The DNA for the CDR3 is TGCGCCAGCTCCCGAAACGCGGGAGACTCCTACGAGCAGTACTTC.

The rearrangement links TRBV11-2 to TRBJ2-5; D may be TRBD1 (5 bases). V gave up 2 bases and J gave up 2 bases, with 9 bases separating them. Germline V gene sequence: CDR1 SGHAT, CDR2 FQNNGV. This CDR3 spans 14 amino acids. The CDR3 loop is CASSLSGRQETQYF. The CDR3 region has the DNA TGTGCCAGCAGCTTATCAGGGCGGCAAGAGACCCAGTACTTC. Looking up the rest from reference TRBV11-2 and TRBJ2-5 gives the full variable domain: EAGVAQSPRYKIIEKRQSVAFWCNPISGHATLYWYQQILGQGPKLLIQFQNNGVVDDSQLPKDRFSAERLKGVDSTLKIQPAKLEDSAVYLCASSLSGRQETQYFGPGTRLLVL.

In its sample, this clonotype was seen a few times. The gene calls are TRBV24-1 and TRBJ2-5; possibly TRBD1 or TRBD2 for D (5 bases each). Germline V lookup: CDR1 KGHDR, CDR2 SFDVKD. The CDR3 is 16 residues long. The V end was cut by 0 bases, the J end by 4 bases, with 14 bases between. CDR3 in DNA: TGTGCCACCAGTGATTTGTACGACGATGGGGGAGAGACCCAGTACTTC. It specifies CATSDLYDDGGETQYF.

CDR3 protein: CSGSPKGIVEQYF. CDR3 bases: TGCAGTGGGTCCCCTAAGGGTATCGTCGAGCAGTACTTC. The genes are TRBV20-1 and TRBJ2-7; the D is unclear. Trimming removed 7 bases at V and 6 bases at J, with 19 bases between. Germline V gene lookup returns CDR1 DFQATT and CDR2 SNEGSKA (reference sequence). There are 13 residues in the CDR3.

This chain links TRBV7-3 with TRBJ2-1, with 10 bases lining up with TRBD2. The CDR3 runs 16 residues. V shed 4 bases and J 2 bases; nucleotides not matched to a gene: 5. From germline, CDR1 is SGHTA and CDR2 FQGTGA. The CDR3 region has the DNA TGTGCCAGCAGCTCCCATAGCGGGAGGCCCTACAATGAGCAGTTCTTC. Its translation: CASSSHSGRPYNEQFF.